This T cell receptor beta chain is from a study of regulatory T cells in long-lasting Graves disease. Arm-PCR of CDR3 regions with iRepertoire HTBI primers generated TCR beta libraries. TCRdb independently ran MiXCR on the multiplex PCR reads; one entry per CDR3 protein. The sample holds hundreds of thousands of distinct CDR3 sequences, 16% seen once. Time point denoted: newly diagnosed GD, antithyroid drugs for less than 3 months. Researchers made the TCR library from RNA that was extracted from PBMCs. V was pared by 0 bases and J by 0 bases, with 6 bases between. There are 15 residues in the CDR3. Per germline, CDR1 SGDLS and CDR2 YYNGEE. Findings and limits, study-wide: Lower TCR diversity characterized persistent Graves' patients relative to newly diagnosed patients. Accuracy might have suffered from few samples.

This clonotype was recorded a few times. The antigen remains unidentified. The same sample was also used in a study of T cells in Graves' hyperthyroidism and ophthalmopathy.

This sequence was found in a woman aged 40 to 65 with Graves disease. V usage is TRBV9 and J usage is TRBJ2-2; no clear D. The sample here was peripheral blood mononuclear cells (PBMCs), taken at new diagnosis, from a patient treated with antithyroid drugs. Written as DNA, the CDR3 is TGTGCCAGCAGCGTAGCCCATTCGAACACCGGGGAGCTGTTTTTT. Its translation is CASSVAHSNTGELFF.